What follows describes a single T cell receptor beta chain. The antigen remains undetermined. The source of the sample is a study of T-cell memory formation after mild COVID-19. About the research overall: TCR clusters mostly belonged to single donors. Findings and limits, study-wide: CD4/CD8 balance characterized clones contracting day 15 to 85, and CD4+ skew characterized later expanders. In pre-infection memory, a portion of responding clones appeared, which suggested that cross-reactive memory joined.

Each CDR3 protein gets one entry after TCRdb re-called the 5' RACE reads with MiXCR. The top ten hold roughly 22% of the sample, which has roughly 310,000 distinct CDR3 sequences, approximately 16% seen once. This CDR3 spans 14 amino acids. The germline V gene has CDR1 MDHEN and CDR2 SYDVKM. The V gene end was trimmed by 6 bases and the J gene end by 7 bases; junction bases not matched to a gene: 5. This TCR came from a man between 18 and 29 years old who had mild COVID-19 (a few samples of this study predate the infection). Cell type and time point are not known. The rearrangement links TRBV28 to TRBJ1-4; 10 bases fit TRBD1. What was sequenced was PBMCs or a T cell subset sorted from them (not recorded which). The chain's CDR3 is CASSRTGGGEKLFF. The CDR3 DNA follows: TGTGCCAGCAGCCGGACAGGGGGTGGTGAAAAACTGTTTTTT.